One and the same sample provided the 16 T cell receptor beta chains below, sequenced in a study of cytomegalovirus exposure and HLA in healthy donors. With 60 Vbeta and 13 Jbeta primers, the PCR was carried out. The protocol was immunoSEQ multiplex PCR, while the TCRdb copy is restricted to in-frame clones and leaves out a portion. Here the sample spans 100,000 to 150,000 clones, roughly 79% being singletons. Sample: PBMCs. The receptors were gathered from a boy between 2 and 10 years old in good health and CMV-seronegative.

To note about this clone: An end of the junction does not agree with germline; a read error may underlie this. The J gene is TRBJ1-2, the V gene TRBV7-9, with D tentatively TRBD1 (5 bases). Germline V lookup: CDR1 SEHNR, CDR2 FQNEAQ (reference sequence). This CDR3 is built from 14 residues. In DNA form, the CDR3 reads TGTTCCAGCAGCTTAGTGGACACTCACTATGGCTACACCTTC. It codes for CSSSLVDTHYGYTF.

V is TRBV6-6 and J is TRBJ2-5; the match to TRBD1 covers 8 bases. Losses at the gene ends were 6 bases for V and 2 bases for J; bases not matched to a gene: 8. Germline CDR1 is MNHNY and CDR2 is SVGAGI (reference sequence). CDR3 size: 15 residues. CDR3 region: CASSPHRGWQETQYF. The DNA of the CDR3 is TGTGCCAGCAGCCCTCACAGGGGGTGGCAAGAGACCCAGTACTTC.

V is TRBV2 and J is TRBJ2-3; the match to TRBD2 covers 7 bases. With 6 bases clipped from V and 10 bases from J, the junction kept 4 bases outside the gene matches. Germline assignment: CDR1 SNHLY and CDR2 FYNNEI. This CDR3 region has 11 residues. The CDR3 DNA follows: TGTGCCAGCAGGCCTAGCGGTCCGCAGTATTTT. Protein: CASRPSGPQYF.

V usage is TRBV25-1 and J usage is TRBJ2-2; TRBD1 aligns across 7 bases. Trimming removed 7 bases from V and 1 base from J; junction bases left unmatched: 6. Germline loops: CDR1 MGHDK, CDR2 SYGVNS. CDR3 length: 15 residues. CDR3: CASTYRGGNTGELFF. DNA of the CDR3: TGTGCCAGCACGTACAGGGGCGGGAACACCGGGGAGCTGTTTTTT.

The genes are TRBV7-9 and TRBJ1-1, with D possibly being TRBD1 (6 bases). Germline CDR1 reads SEHNR; CDR2 reads FQNEAQ (reference sequence). V was cut by 1 base and J by 5 bases, with 11 bases left in between. The CDR3 extends over 14 amino acids. CDR3 residues: CASSLEGESTEAFF. CDR3 DNA: TGTGCCAGCAGCTTAGAGGGGGAGAGTACTGAAGCTTTCTTT.

The J gene is TRBJ1-5, the V gene TRBV19, with a possible D match to TRBD1 (5 bases). This CDR3 is 15 amino acids long. Trimming shortened V by 10 bases and J by 0 bases, and 16 bases separated the two germline ends. Germline V CDR1 and CDR2: LNHDA, SQIVND (reference sequence). CDR3 amino acids: CATTQTVYSNQPQHF. The CDR3 DNA is TGTGCCACAACCCAGACAGTTTATAGCAATCAGCCCCAGCATTTT.

The chain has TRBV13 and TRBJ1-2; D might be TRBD1 (5 bases). Per the germline V gene, CDR1 is PRHDT and CDR2 is FYEKMQ (reference sequence). This CDR3 region has 16 residues. V was pared by 4 bases and J by 0 bases, with 15 bases between. CDR3 sequence reads: CASSSTESLPNYGYTF. The DNA of the CDR3 is TGTGCCAGCAGCTCGACAGAATCCCTTCCTAACTATGGCTACACCTTC.

The chain uses TRBV10-3 and TRBJ1-6; 7 bases line up with TRBD1. Germline V gene data show CDR1 as ENHRY and CDR2 as SYGVKD. V lost 4 bases, J lost 13 bases, and 4 bases stayed unmatched. The CDR3 runs to 12 residues. CDR3 amino acids: CAISGGGRPLHF. CDR3 in DNA: TGTGCCATCAGTGGAGGGGGCCGGCCCCTCCACTTT.

This rearrangement joins TRBV4-1 to TRBJ1-5; 9 positions agree with TRBD1. The V and J ends lost 3 bases and 9 bases, in that order; junction bases with no gene match: 6. Germline V gene data show CDR1 as MGHRA and CDR2 as YSYEKL. This CDR3 is 14 amino acids long. Here the CDR3 reads CASSQEQGARPQHF. CDR3 coding DNA: TGCGCCAGCAGCCAGGAACAGGGGGCGAGGCCCCAGCATTTT.

This clone was seen only once. V usage is TRBV6-1 and J usage is TRBJ1-1, with 8 bases lining up with TRBD1. The V gene's germline CDR1 is MNHNS and CDR2 SASEGT. J lost 4 bases, V lost 4 bases, and 8 bases had no gene match. The CDR3 is 15 residues long. As DNA, the CDR3 is TGTGCCAGCAGTGCGCTCTCAGGGGGCCCCACTGAAGCTTTCTTT. Residues: CASSALSGGPTEAFF.

The V and J genes are TRBV7-2 and TRBJ2-1; D gene uncertain. Germline CDR1 and CDR2: SGHTA and FQGNSA. This CDR3 is built from 12 residues. V was shortened by 6 bases and J by 8 bases, with 11 bases between the two germline ends. CDR3 in amino acids: CASRPSGDEQFF. CDR3 nucleotides: TGTGCCAGCAGACCAAGTGGAGATGAGCAGTTCTTC.

The chain links TRBV7-2 to TRBJ2-2; 9 nucleotides align to TRBD1. V lost 4 bases and J lost 4; bases outside the gene matches: 10. Germline loops: CDR1 SGHTA, CDR2 FQGNSA. This CDR3 is 17 amino acids long. DNA for the CDR3: TGTGCCAGCAGCTGGGGACAGGGAATAAGTGGCACCGGGGAGCTGTTTTTT. Protein sequence: CASSWGQGISGTGELFF.

The chain employs TRBV9 and TRBJ1-4; D might be TRBD1 (6 bases). Germline CDR1 SGDLS, CDR2 YYNGEE. CDR3 length: 15 residues. The V gene lost 3 bases and the J gene lost 6 bases, with 15 bases spanning the gap. The CDR3 sequence is CASSGRGAGDEKLFF. The CDR3 DNA reads as TGTGCCAGCAGCGGTAGGGGGGCGGGAGATGAAAAACTGTTTTTT.

V usage is TRBV30 and J usage is TRBJ2-3; D is ambiguous. CDR1 is GTSNPN and CDR2 is SVGIG in the germline V gene (reference sequence). V was shortened by 5 bases and J by 7 bases, with 10 bases between the two germline ends. The CDR3 consists of 11 residues. The CDR3 sequence: CAWYSSNTQYF. DNA for the CDR3: TGTGCCTGGTACTCCTCAAATACGCAGTATTTT. The full variable domain, with the rest looked up from reference TRBV30 and TRBJ2-3, is SQTIHQWPATLVQPVGSPLSLECTVEGTSNPNLYWYRQAAGRGLQLLFYSVGIGQISSEVPQNLSASRPQDRQFILSSKKLLLSDSGFYLCAWYSSNTQYFGPGTRLTVL.

The genes are TRBV5-6 and TRBJ2-5, with TRBD2 matching 10 bases. Germline V lookup: CDR1 SGHDT, CDR2 YYEEEE. The trim removed 4 bases at V and 1 base at J, leaving 13 bases unmatched. The CDR3 sequence is 18 residues long. The CDR3 DNA is TGTGCCAGCAGCCGACGGTCTAGCGGGAGATATTTCCAAGAGACCCAGTACTTC. It translates to CASSRRSSGRYFQETQYF.

This sequence joins TRBV6-5 and TRBJ2-5; TRBD2 matches at 8 bases. This CDR3 contains 15 residues. Per the germline V gene, CDR1 is MNHEY and CDR2 is SVGAGI. The V gene end was trimmed by 0 bases and the J gene end by 5 bases; junction bases not matched to a gene: 5. CDR3 DNA: TGTGCCAGCAGTTACTCAGGGCGGGAGGTGGAGACCCAGTACTTC. Amino acid sequence: CASSYSGREVETQYF.